The next 16 T cell receptor beta chains were all read from a single sample in a study of T-cell reconstitution after alpha-beta-depleted transplantation in children. As it was prepared, the TCRbeta library received unique molecular identifiers. TCRdb called the PCR reads again in MiXCR, with one record for every CDR3 protein. The sample yields about 270,000 distinct CDR3 sequences, approximately 9.6% seen once. Sequences were derived from PBMCs from the stem cell graft donor, sampled from the stem cell graft. Source of these receptors: a human donor who donated a stem cell graft to a child with SCID.

V gene TRBV5-1 combines with J gene TRBJ2-1, with 9 bases matching TRBD2. This CDR3 has 14 amino acids. The junction had 4 bases not matched to a gene; V was cut back by 2 bases and J by 7 bases. CDR1 is SGHRS and CDR2 is YFSETQ in the germline V gene. CDR3 region: CASSFDSGGNEQFF. The CDR3 DNA follows: TGCGCCAGCAGCTTTGATAGCGGGGGTAATGAGCAGTTCTTC.

This clonotype was counted at least ten times. This rearrangement joins TRBV24-1 to TRBJ2-3; D is unclear. The V gene lost 3 bases and the J gene lost 4 bases, with 13 bases spanning the gap. Germline loops: CDR1 KGHDR, CDR2 SFDVKD. The CDR3 extends over 15 amino acids. This CDR3 reads CATSDTEDMSDTQYF. The CDR3 DNA reads TGTGCCACCAGTGATACCGAAGACATGTCAGATACGCAGTATTTT.

To note about this clonotype: This may come from a read error, since a much larger clone is one base off. The rearrangement joins TRBV10-3 to TRBJ1-6; possible D gene TRBD1, 5 bases. Germline lookup yields CDR1 ENHRY and CDR2 SYGVKD. The CDR3 sequence is 13 residues long. Written as DNA, the CDR3 is TGTGCTATCGGGTGGCAGGGTAATTCACCCCTCCACTTT. Protein product: CAIGWQGNSPLHF.

This clonotype appeared a few times. V usage is TRBV7-9 and J usage is TRBJ1-5; 7 bases align to TRBD1. The germline gives CDR1 SEHNR, CDR2 FQNEAQ (reference sequence). The junction had 6 bases not matched to a gene; V was cut back by 3 bases and J by 1 base. This CDR3 comprises 16 residues. CDR3 nucleotides: TGTGCCAGCAGCTTTGGTCAGGGGGTAAGCAATCAGCCCCAGCATTTT. It encodes CASSFGQGVSNQPQHF.

The chain joins TRBV12-3 or TRBV12-4 to TRBJ1-1, with TRBD1 as a possible D gene (5 bases). This CDR3 spans 14 amino acids. V was shortened by 9 bases and J by 4 bases, with 18 bases between the two germline ends. The CDR3 loop is CASWGGRSVTEAFF. CDR3 coding DNA: TGTGCCAGTTGGGGCGGGCGCAGTGTCACTGAAGCTTTCTTT.

The gene calls are TRBV5-1 and TRBJ2-1; unclear D gene. CDR3 length equals 13 residues. Germline V gives CDR1 SGHRS, CDR2 YFSETQ. Deletions cut 0 bases from V and 6 bases from J, with 7 bases between. CDR3 sequence (DNA): TGCGCCAGCAGCTTGGACCGCTTCAATGAGCAGTTCTTC. This encodes CASSLDRFNEQFF.

The sample holds many counts of this clonotype. This chain connects TRBV20-1 to TRBJ1-6, with D possibly TRBD1 on 5 matching bases. This CDR3 comprises 14 residues. Germline lookup yields CDR1 DFQATT and CDR2 SNEGSKA (reference sequence). CDR3 region: CSASAGVSNSPLHF. The CDR3 region has the DNA TGCAGCGCAAGTGCGGGGGTTTCGAATTCACCCCTCCACTTT.

In its sample, this clonotype was seen a few times. The V gene is TRBV27, the J gene TRBJ2-7; unclear D gene. This CDR3 is built from 14 residues. Germline V CDR1 and CDR2: MNHEY, SMNVEV (reference sequence). Between the trimmed V and J ends, which lost 2 bases and 0 bases, there was a span of 8 bases. In DNA, the CDR3 is TGTGCCAGCAGTTTAGTCAGGAGCTCCTACGAGCAGTACTTC. This translates into CASSLVRSSYEQYF.

This clonotype was seen a single time. CDR3 sequence reads: CASDRQGSYEQYF. The CDR3 bases are TGTGCCAGCGACCGACAGGGTTCCTACGAGCAGTACTTC. The genes are TRBV2 and TRBJ2-7, with TRBD1 matching over 7 bases. V dropped 8 bases and J dropped 1; count of bases not matched to a gene: 5. The CDR3 length is 13 residues. CDR1 is SNHLY and CDR2 is FYNNEI in the germline V gene.

This clonotype appeared a few times. The chain employs TRBV12-3 or TRBV12-4 and TRBJ2-1; tentatively, D is TRBD2 (6 bases). V lost 4 bases and J lost 5, with 12 bases in between. The length of the CDR3 is 14 residues. The CDR3 coding sequence is TGTGCCAGCAGTTCCCCGGGACTTAACAATGAGCAGTTCTTC. This encodes CASSSPGLNNEQFF.

The V gene is TRBV10-3, the J gene TRBJ2-7, with TRBD1 as a possible D gene (5 bases). Trimming took 4 bases from V and 2 from J, leaving 12 bases between them. Germline assignment: CDR1 ENHRY and CDR2 SYGVKD. This CDR3 spans 14 amino acids. The CDR3 DNA reads TGTGCCATCAGTGCAGGTAGCAGGGCCTACGAGCAGTACTTC. It specifies CAISAGSRAYEQYF.

This sequence joins TRBV20-1 and TRBJ1-5; 9 bases match TRBD1. This CDR3 has 15 residues. CDR1 and CDR2 from the germline V gene are DFQATT and SNEGSKA (reference sequence). V trimming: 6 bases; J trimming: 4 bases; junction bases outside the gene matches: 10. CDR3 DNA: TGCAGTGCGTCCGTTCCGGGACAGGGTAATCAGCCCCAGCATTTT. This sequence encodes CSASVPGQGNQPQHF.

This clonotype was seen at least ten times. V and J are TRBV2 and TRBJ2-6; D not resolved. With 0 bases removed from V and 18 bases from J, the gap between germline ends came to 21 bases. The CDR3 has 15 amino acids. Germline CDR1 and CDR2: SNHLY and FYNNEI. The CDR3 coding sequence is TGTGCCAGCAGTGAAGCGTGGGGTGGGGTTCCCGGAGCGACTTTC. This gives the protein CASSEAWGGVPGATF. Combining the CDR3 with reference TRBV2 and TRBJ2-6 gives the whole variable domain EPEVTQTPSHQVTQMGQEVILRCVPISNHLYFYWYRQILGQKVEFLVSFYNNEISEKSEIFDDQFSVERPDGSNFTLKIRSTKLEDSAMYFCASSEAWGGVPGATFGAGSRLTVL.

There are a few counts of this clonotype. The chain is built from TRBV4-1 and TRBJ2-7; TRBD2 aligns across 7 bases. CDR1 is MGHRA and CDR2 is YSYEKL in the germline V gene. J gave up 4 bases and V 3 bases, and 9 bases lay outside the gene matches. The CDR3 is 15 residues long. CDR3 sequence (DNA): TGCGCCAGCAGCCATGTTTCAAGCGGGGAATACGAGCAGTACTTC. Protein sequence: CASSHVSSGEYEQYF.

The J gene is TRBJ2-1, the V gene TRBV11-2; 8 bases align to TRBD1. Germline V gene lookup returns CDR1 SGHAT and CDR2 FQNNGV. This CDR3 region has 16 residues. V trimming: 6 bases; J trimming: 0 bases; junction bases outside the gene matches: 7. CDR3 sequence: CASSPRTGSSYNEQFF. CDR3 nucleotide sequence: TGTGCCAGCAGTCCGAGGACAGGGAGCTCCTACAATGAGCAGTTCTTC.

This clonotype was counted a few times. This chain joins TRBV29-1 and TRBJ1-4, with D possibly TRBD1 on 5 matching bases. Trimming shortened V by 7 bases and J by 8 bases, and 17 bases separated the two germline ends. Germline CDR1 is SQVTM and CDR2 is ANQGSEA. The CDR3 has 13 residues. CDR3: CSAVGSGLEKLFF. CDR3 nucleotide sequence: TGCAGCGCCGTCGGGTCAGGGTTGGAAAAACTGTTTTTT.